This TCR beta chain was sequenced during a study of regulatory T cells in long-lasting Graves disease. Overall study results and limits: Tissue studied was limited to peripheral blood, excluding thyroid tissue. TRBV28, TRBJ1-2 and TRBJ2-5 emerged as the favored segments in persistent disease. Those with persistent disease had in common more public clonotypes (2,741) than new patients (roughly 1,000).

The time point here: newly diagnosed GD, antithyroid drugs for less than 3 months. Generation of the TCR library employed RNA extracted from PBMCs. Investigators report Graves' disease was diagnosed under American Thyroid Association guidelines. This clonotype was detected ten times or more. Its antigen is still unknown. V lost 5 bases, J lost 5 bases, and 22 bases stayed unmatched. Germline CDR1 and CDR2: SGHAT and FQNNGV. This CDR3 is 21 amino acids long. HTBI primers from iRepertoire and Arm-PCR of CDR3 regions yielded the TCR beta libraries. Each CDR3 protein gets one entry after TCRdb re-called the multiplex PCR reads with MiXCR. Among 250,000 or so distinct CDR3 sequences listed, around 20% were seen once.

The sequence was collected from a female donor with Graves disease. Material: peripheral blood mononuclear cells (PBMCs), obtained at new diagnosis, from a patient treated with antithyroid drugs. The chain links TRBV11-2 to TRBJ2-1; 12 bases agree with TRBD2. For the CDR3, the DNA is TGTGCCAGCAGCACCCGAAGGGGTCTAGCGGGAGGGGGGGAAGGACACAATGAGCAGTTCTTC. Translating gives CASSTRRGLAGGGEGHNEQFF.